These 27 T cell receptor beta chains came from one sample sequenced in a study of cytotoxic CD8 clonotypes in ibrutinib-treated CLL. Clones were read by immunoSEQ multiplex PCR, and TCRdb kept only the in-frame ones, dropping some. The sample lists around 97,000 clones, about 72% occurring once. Sequencing was performed on PBMCs, taken after 12 months of ibrutinib treatment. These receptors were obtained from a human donor with chronic lymphocytic leukemia.

The chain couples TRBV7-3 to TRBJ2-1; 8 nucleotides match TRBD2. This CDR3 has 15 residues. Germline V lookup: CDR1 SGHTA, CDR2 FQGTGA. V gave up 6 bases and J gave up 0 bases; unmatched junction bases: 4. The CDR3 DNA reads TGTGCCAGCAGGCTAGCGGGCGGCTCCTACAATGAGCAGTTCTTC. Its translation is CASRLAGGSYNEQFF.

The V call is TRBV7-6, the J call TRBJ2-1, with D uncertain. The CDR3 extends over 13 amino acids. The V end lost 4 bases, the J end lost 4 bases, and 8 bases lay between the germline ends. Germline loops: CDR1 SGHVS, CDR2 FNYEAQ. In nucleotides, the CDR3 is TGTGCCAGCAGCTCCTCACGGTACAATGAGCAGTTCTTC. Amino acids: CASSSSRYNEQFF.

The chain is built from TRBV11-3 and TRBJ2-7; D gene unclear. In germline, CDR1 is SGHNT, CDR2 YENEEA. There are 16 residues in the CDR3. Trimming shortened V by 0 bases and J by 0 bases, and 12 bases separated the two germline ends. DNA of the CDR3: TGTGCCAGCAGCTTAGAAGGTAAAAAATACTCCTACGAGCAGTACTTC. It codes for CASSLEGKKYSYEQYF.

The table lists this clone with a count of one. The chain combines TRBV5-1 with TRBJ1-1; 7 positions agree with TRBD1. The CDR3 runs 15 residues. Germline trimming cut 2 bases from V and 1 base from J; bases unmatched to any gene: 5. The germline V gene encodes CDR1 SGHRS and CDR2 YFSETQ. The CDR3 reads CASSLQGPTNTEAFF. DNA for the CDR3: TGCGCCAGCAGCTTACAGGGGCCTACGAACACTGAAGCTTTCTTT.

The rearrangement uses TRBV15 and TRBJ2-7; D is tentatively TRBD1 or TRBD2 (6 bases each). Between the trimmed V and J ends, which lost 1 base and 3 bases, there was a span of 10 bases. The CDR3 runs 14 residues. CDR1 LNHNV and CDR2 YYDKDF come from the germline V gene (reference sequence). CDR3 nucleotide sequence: TGTGCCACCAGCAGAGCTGGAGGGGGCTACGAGCAGTACTTC. Translation gives CATSRAGGGYEQYF.

The chain has TRBV7-9 and TRBJ2-7; the match to TRBD2 covers 8 bases. V trimming: 1 base; J trimming: 5 bases; junction bases outside the gene matches: 10. Germline CDR1 reads SEHNR; CDR2 reads FQNEAQ (reference sequence). CDR3 length: 16 residues. Here the CDR3 DNA reads TGTGCCAGCAGCTTAGTCTTAGCGGGGATCGTTGACGAGCAGTACTTC. Protein sequence: CASSLVLAGIVDEQYF.

The chain has TRBV5-1 and TRBJ2-5; weak D call: TRBD2 (6 bases). The germline V gene encodes CDR1 SGHRS and CDR2 YFSETQ. Trimming shortened V by 4 bases and J by 4 bases, and 14 bases separated the two germline ends. The CDR3 has 14 amino acids. CDR3: CASSGGGVGETQYF. The CDR3 DNA reads TGCGCCAGCAGCGGGGGAGGAGTGGGAGAGACCCAGTACTTC.

V and J are TRBV4-2 and TRBJ1-3; D not resolved. The CDR3 sequence is 16 residues long. V lost 1 base and J 1 base, leaving 11 bases between the germline ends. Germline CDR1 is LGHNA and CDR2 is YNFKEQ. DNA of the CDR3: TGTGCCAGCAGCCAAGGGGAAGGGAGTTCTGGAAACACCATATATTTT. Translation gives CASSQGEGSSGNTIYF.

This clone was observed a handful of times. This chain uses TRBV9 with TRBJ2-2; 10 bases map to TRBD2. Trimming at V came to 6 bases and at J to 1 base, leaving 6 bases not matched to a gene. CDR3 size: 16 residues. Germline CDR1 reads SGDLS; CDR2 reads YYNGEE. CDR3 sequence reads: CASKVAGGQNTGELFF. CDR3 in DNA: TGTGCCAGCAAAGTAGCGGGGGGTCAGAACACCGGGGAGCTGTTTTTT.

This clone came up a few times. The chain couples TRBV6-5 to TRBJ2-2; possibly TRBD1 or TRBD2 for D (5 bases each). Germline values: CDR1 MNHEY, CDR2 SVGAGI. CDR3 size: 14 residues. V was clipped by 7 bases and J by 5 bases, with 14 bases between them. CDR3: CASTKGTGTGELFF. CDR3 bases: TGTGCCAGCACCAAGGGGACCGGGACCGGGGAGCTGTTTTTT.

The table lists this clone with a count of one. The genes are TRBV29-1 and TRBJ2-7; D may be TRBD2 (5 bases). Germline values: CDR1 SQVTM, CDR2 ANQGSEA. The V end lost 4 bases, the J end lost 5 bases, and 12 bases lay between the germline ends. The CDR3 covers 12 residues. The CDR3 DNA reads as TGCAGCGTTGTAGGCCTCGGGGACGAGCAGTACTTC. It encodes CSVVGLGDEQYF.

The chain links TRBV10-3 to TRBJ2-7; the D gene is possibly TRBD2 (6 bases). The V end was cut by 4 bases, the J end by 6 bases, with 13 bases between. The CDR3 has 13 amino acids. CDR1 and CDR2 from the germline V gene are ENHRY and SYGVKD. The CDR3 loop reads CAISGGSSGEQYF. The CDR3 DNA reads TGTGCCATCAGTGGGGGGAGTAGCGGCGAGCAGTACTTC.

This clone was detected once. The rearrangement joins TRBV20-1 to TRBJ2-2; no definite D call. Trimming pared 5 bases from V and 9 bases from J, leaving 7 bases between. The germline gives CDR1 DFQATT, CDR2 SNEGSKA (reference sequence). The CDR3 extends over 10 amino acids. The CDR3 region has the DNA TGCAGTGCTCTACGCAGGGAGCTGTTTTTT. Amino acids: CSALRRELFF.

J is TRBJ2-1 and V is TRBV7-2; tentative D call: TRBD2 (5 bases). Per germline, CDR1 SGHTA and CDR2 FQGNSA. Trimming left V 4 bases short and J 7 bases short, with 11 bases between. The CDR3 consists of 13 residues. In DNA, the CDR3 is TGTGCCAGCAGCTCTATGTCGGGGAATGAGCAGTTCTTC. Its translation is CASSSMSGNEQFF.

V and J are TRBV7-9 and TRBJ2-4; D is ambiguous. Germline values: CDR1 SEHNR, CDR2 FQNEAQ (reference sequence). With 6 bases removed from V and 6 bases from J, the gap between germline ends came to 15 bases. This CDR3 is built from 14 residues. The CDR3 loop is CASRPPSDSNIQYF. The CDR3 bases are TGTGCCAGCAGGCCCCCCTCCGACTCAAACATTCAGTACTTC.

This chain links TRBV1 with TRBJ1-2; the table's D call, TRBD1, has no DNA check behind it. TRBV1 is annotated as a pseudogene. The CDR3 covers 17 residues. This chain's CDR3 is CTSSQFPWPGLLLGYTF. The CDR3 bases are TGCACCAGCAGCCAATTCCCTTGGCCAGGCCTATTATTAGGCTACACCTTC.

The table lists this clone with a count of one. The chain employs TRBV7-2 and TRBJ2-2, with TRBD1 matching over 10 bases. Germline V gene data show CDR1 as SGHTA and CDR2 as FQGNSA. The CDR3 runs to 16 residues. V shed 3 bases, J shed 5 bases, and the junction held 6 bases outside the gene matches. CDR3 sequence (DNA): TGTGCCAGCAGCTTCTTGGACAGGGGGATTACCGGGGAGCTGTTTTTT. Its translation is CASSFLDRGITGELFF. Together with reference TRBV7-2 and TRBJ2-2, the CDR3 gives the full variable domain: GAGVSQSPSNKVTEKGKDVELRCDPISGHTALYWYRQSLGQGLEFLIYFQGNSAPDKSGLPSDRFSAERTGGSVSTLTIQRTQQEDSAVYLCASSFLDRGITGELFFGEGSRLTVL.

The chain links TRBV11-3 to TRBJ1-4; D ambiguous. Looked up from germline, CDR1 is SGHNT and CDR2 is YENEEA. V dropped 0 bases and J dropped 12 bases, with 11 bases sitting between them. The CDR3 is 13 residues long. CDR3 sequence reads: CASSLDPGRQLFF. In DNA, the CDR3 is TGTGCCAGCAGCTTAGACCCCGGGAGGCAACTGTTTTTT.

The rearrangement uses TRBV18 and TRBJ2-4; the D gene is possibly TRBD2 (7 bases). In germline, CDR1 is KGHSH, CDR2 LQKENI. V lost 3 bases, J lost 5 bases, and 14 bases lay in between. The CDR3 loop spans 15 amino acids. CDR3 nucleotides: TGTGCCAGCTCACCGCCTGTAGGGGGGGAAAACATTCAGTACTTC. Protein: CASSPPVGGENIQYF.

This rearrangement joins TRBV27 to TRBJ2-1, with 10 bases lining up with TRBD1. The V gene's germline CDR1 is MNHEY and CDR2 SMNVEV (reference sequence). This CDR3 contains 19 residues. V lost 5 bases to trimming and J lost 6 bases; unmatched junction nucleotides: 19. CDR3 in DNA: TGTGCCAGCAGTCTCACCCAGGGACAGGGGAGACTTAAGGGCAATGAGCAGTTCTTC. Translating it yields CASSLTQGQGRLKGNEQFF.

J is TRBJ2-1 and V is TRBV11-2, with 7 bases lining up with TRBD1. Germline V gives CDR1 SGHAT, CDR2 FQNNGV. Trimming took 6 bases from V and 4 from J; bases not matched to a gene: 6. The CDR3 runs 14 residues. The CDR3 loop is CASRGQVIYNEQFF. Here the CDR3 DNA reads TGTGCCAGCAGAGGACAGGTGATATACAATGAGCAGTTCTTC.

The chain links TRBV7-8 to TRBJ2-1; D uncertain. V lost 1 base and J 9 bases, leaving 10 bases between the germline ends. Looked up from germline, CDR1 is SGHVS and CDR2 is FQNEAQ. There are 13 residues in the CDR3. The CDR3 reads CASSLGTASEQFF. CDR3 coding DNA: TGTGCCAGCAGCTTAGGTACTGCAAGTGAGCAGTTCTTC.

V usage is TRBV7-2 and J usage is TRBJ2-7; 10 bases are shared with TRBD2. J lost 4 bases, V lost 4 bases, and 7 bases had no gene match. In germline, CDR1 is SGHTA, CDR2 FQGNSA. CDR3 length equals 15 residues. CDR3 sequence: CASSSRTSGAYEQYF. The CDR3 DNA is TGTGCCAGCAGCTCCCGGACTAGCGGCGCTTACGAGCAGTACTTC.

The rearrangement uses TRBV2 and TRBJ1-4; unclear D gene. Per the germline V gene, CDR1 is SNHLY and CDR2 is FYNNEI. V lost 0 bases to trimming and J lost 8 bases, with 13 bases between them. The CDR3 is 15 amino acids. CDR3 in amino acids: CASSEAWQAWEKLFF. The DNA of the CDR3 is TGTGCCAGCAGTGAAGCGTGGCAGGCCTGGGAAAAACTGTTTTTT.

V gene TRBV25-1 combines with J gene TRBJ2-1; D is unresolved. Trimming removed 6 bases at V and 4 bases at J, with 7 bases between. This CDR3 comprises 12 residues. The germline V gene encodes CDR1 MGHDK and CDR2 SYGVNS. CDR3 in DNA: TGTGCCAGCAGCTTGGTATACAATGAGCAGTTCTTC. Translating gives CASSLVYNEQFF.

The chain employs TRBV21-1 and TRBJ2-7; TRBD1, the D gene given by the table, was not confirmed from the DNA. TRBV21-1 is designated a pseudogene. The CDR3 is made up of 17 amino acids. CDR3 protein: CASSKAPTDRGPYEQYF. Written as DNA, the CDR3 is TGTGCCAGCAGCAAAGCGCCGACGGACAGGGGGCCCTACGAGCAGTACTTC.

This clone appeared a single time. V is TRBV9 and J is TRBJ1-2; 10 bases map to TRBD1. This CDR3 has 14 amino acids. Germline trimming cut 7 bases from V and 2 bases from J; bases unmatched to any gene: 5. CDR1 SGDLS and CDR2 YYNGEE come from the germline V gene. This CDR3 reads CASSPGQGNYGYTF. Written as DNA, the CDR3 is TGTGCCAGCTCCCCGGGACAGGGGAACTATGGCTACACCTTC.